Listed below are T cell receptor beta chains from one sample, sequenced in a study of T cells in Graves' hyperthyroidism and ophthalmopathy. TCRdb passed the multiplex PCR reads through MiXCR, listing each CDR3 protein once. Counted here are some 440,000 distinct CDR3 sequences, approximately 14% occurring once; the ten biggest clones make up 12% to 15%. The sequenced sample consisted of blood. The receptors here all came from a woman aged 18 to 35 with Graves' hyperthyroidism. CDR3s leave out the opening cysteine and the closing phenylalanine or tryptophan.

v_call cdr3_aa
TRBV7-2 ASSPRGRQNSYGYT
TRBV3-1 ASSLRNYEQY
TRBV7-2 ASSSDLGYGYT
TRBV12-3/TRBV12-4 ASSWSKGTQQY
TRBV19 ASSIRGRGSNQPQH
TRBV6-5 ASSYQSMEPSSAF
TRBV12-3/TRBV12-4 ASSLWGPGNTIY
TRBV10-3 AIRLTSGTDTQY
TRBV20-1 SASIRSGANVLT
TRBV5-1 ASSSRNRGHGYT
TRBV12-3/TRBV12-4 ASSPTGAAGNTIY
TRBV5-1 ASSLVRGETTEAF
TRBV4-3 ASSQDGAYNSPLH
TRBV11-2 ASSKSFGRNTIY
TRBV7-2 ASSPTSGGMGTQY
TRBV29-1 SVGSTSTDTQY
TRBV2 ASSNTDRDNEQF
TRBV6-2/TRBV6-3 ASSYSWGGQPQH
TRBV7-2 ASSRTSAPYEQY
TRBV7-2 ASSLGRQGFGNTIY
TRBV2 ASRVGMTPLH
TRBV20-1 SAMTGQGTYEQY
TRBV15 ATLIAGSTDTQY
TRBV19 ASSIDGGLTWSNQPQH
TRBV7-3 AGSPGGRDTQY
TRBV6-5 ASSYTDRGDDQPQH
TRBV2 ASSVTSAATDTQY
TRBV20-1 SAPDRRSGNTIY
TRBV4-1 ASSERGVGNQPQH
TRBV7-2 ASSVVGMNTEAF
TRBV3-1 ASSQWGDYEQY
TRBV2 ASSTMDRDNQPQH
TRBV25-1 ASSRNPSGSSGRSYEQY
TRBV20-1 SARSDRMNTEAF
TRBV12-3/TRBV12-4 ASSLLAGRDHGYT
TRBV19 ASSMESQYNEQF
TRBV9 ASSVAGRSTGELF
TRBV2 ASSEGLAGIGDTQY
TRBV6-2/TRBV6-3 ASGDRGKNIQY
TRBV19 ASSRVGSSYNEQF
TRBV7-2 ASSYGNTIY
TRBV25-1 ASAGQGAVEQY
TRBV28 ASSPPAGGAYEQY
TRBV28 ASSLYVSSYNEQF
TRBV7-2 ASSLPRQLANTEAF
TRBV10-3 AIGGRIENTEAF
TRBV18 ASSPMGDTEAF
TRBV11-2 ASSLDNGLAADTQY
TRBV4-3 ASSQGSTGNTEAF
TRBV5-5 ASTYHWQRGNTEAF
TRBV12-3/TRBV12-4 ASNLGQNQETQY
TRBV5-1 ASSLAMWGFPYEQY
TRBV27 ASRGGGRGLTDTQY
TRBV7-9 ASSSSRIDSYEQY
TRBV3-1 ASGQGRRGHAPLH
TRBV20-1 SARIRGRGYPQH
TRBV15 ATSPKGFRPSTDTQY
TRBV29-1 SVGDSQGDTIY
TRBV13 ASSSVYRENTEAF
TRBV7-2 ASSLQGEFVHGTQY